These T cell receptor beta chains were read from a single sample in a study of blood T cell repertoires in COVID-19. This table comes from immunoSEQ multiplex PCR, and its TCRdb copy is limited to in-frame clones, with some not included. Among approximately 310,000 clones, roughly 85% were seen once, and the ten largest hold 2.2%. The source material was PBMCs or T cells enriched from blood (not recorded which). The receptors were gathered from a man in his thirties or forties who had recovered from COVID-19. Both conserved end residues are part of each CDR3. The D gene is left open where the match is weak. Part of the rows lack a size; the others show once, few, many or a class for expanded clones.

>-|TRBJ2-6|TRBV6-6|-
CASSFSGSGANVLTF
>-|TRBJ2-2|TRBV2|-
CASSEGQGIPNTGELFF
>-|TRBJ2-3|TRBV27|once
CASRTGADTQYF
>TRBD1|TRBJ2-1|TRBV9|-
CASSVEGQVYNEQFF
>TRBD1|TRBJ2-7|TRBV6-5|-
CASSWDRESFYEQYF
>-|TRBJ1-2|TRBV7-2|-
CASSLAGQGLGGYTF
>-|TRBJ2-5|TRBV6-5|-
CASSKDQGQETQYF
>-|TRBJ1-4|TRBV12-3/TRBV12-4|-
CASSFRGSKKLFF
>TRBD2|TRBJ2-1|TRBV12-5|-
CASGLSGAPQFF
>-|TRBJ1-3|TRBV3-1/TRBV3-2|-
CASSHGTRSGNTIYF
>TRBD1|TRBJ2-1|TRBV7-2|-
CASSHGTGNNEQFF
>-|TRBJ1-5|TRBV5-6|-
CASSPWGRGNQPQHF
>-|TRBJ1-5|TRBV6-2/TRBV6-3|-
CASSKKGQINQPQHF
>-|TRBJ1-6|TRBV21-1|-
CASPRANSPLHF
>-|TRBJ2-3|TRBV4-1|-
CASSQGPDTQYF
>TRBD2|TRBJ2-7|TRBV19|-
CATTSGRGSYEQYF
>TRBD1|TRBJ1-1|TRBV7-9|-
CASSLRTGDEAFF
>-|TRBJ2-2|TRBV30|-
CAWSLSGYTGELFF
>-|TRBJ2-3|TRBV7-2|-
CASSFGGPPDTQYF
>-|TRBJ2-1|TRBV6-5|-
CASSSKSGLGEQFF
>-|TRBJ1-5|TRBV6-5|once
CASSSSTGNQPQHF
>-|TRBJ1-4|TRBV5-1|-
CASSLEPGQREKLFF